This T cell receptor (beta chain) was sequenced for a study of shared clonotypes between healthy human individuals. Libraries were prepared by immunoSEQ multiplex PCR; TCRdb keeps only in-frame clonotypes and omits some of them. The sample consists of 640,000 or so clones, roughly 70% of them appearing once. This CDR3 has 11 residues. Germline CDR1 DFQATT, CDR2 SNEGSKA (reference sequence). Each of the donors was a healthy adult who was HIV-negative and had not had a recent acute infection or vaccination. This TCR was recovered from a young woman in good health. This chain links TRBV20-1 with TRBJ2-5; 7 bases are shared with TRBD2. Near its end, the DNA agrees better with TRBJ2-7, so the J call may be wrong. Input material: memory CD4+ T cells sorted from blood. Subset reported: CD45RA-negative fraction. For the CDR3, the DNA is TGCAGTGCTCAGGCGGGGGACGAGCAGTACTTC. This sequence encodes CSAQAGDEQYF.